Below, one T cell receptor (beta chain) is given with its context. The antigen is unknown. This entry comes from a study of monozygotic twins with inflammatory bowel disease. Germline loops: CDR1 LGHDT, CDR2 YNNKEL (reference sequence). The CDR3 is 16 amino acids. Findings and limits, study-wide: T cell subtypes that differed could not be told apart.

TCRdb re-called the 5' RACE reads; every CDR3 protein appears as one record, without DNA. This table holds roughly 300,000 distinct CDR3 sequences. The specimen was blood. The TCR sequence derives from a human donor with ulcerative colitis or Crohn's disease, or a healthy co-twin of an affected twin (not recorded which). V is TRBV3-1 and J is TRBJ2-1; TCRdb reports TRBD1, a call that lacks DNA to check it against. CDR3 loop: CASSPGGKRTYNEQFF.